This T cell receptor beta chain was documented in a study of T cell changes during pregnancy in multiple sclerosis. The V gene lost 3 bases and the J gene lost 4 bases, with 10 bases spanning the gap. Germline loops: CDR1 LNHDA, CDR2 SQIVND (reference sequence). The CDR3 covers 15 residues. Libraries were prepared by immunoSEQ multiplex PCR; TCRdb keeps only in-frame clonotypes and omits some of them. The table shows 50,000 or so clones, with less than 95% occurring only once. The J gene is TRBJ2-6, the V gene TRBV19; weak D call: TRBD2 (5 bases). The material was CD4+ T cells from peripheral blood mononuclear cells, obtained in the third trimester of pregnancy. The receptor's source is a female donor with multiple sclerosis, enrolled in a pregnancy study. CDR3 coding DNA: TGTGCCAGTAGTATCGAGGGCTCCGGGGCCAACGTCCTGACTTTC. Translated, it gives CASSIEGSGANVLTF. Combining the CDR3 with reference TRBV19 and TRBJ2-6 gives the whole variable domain DGGITQSPKYLFRKEGQNVTLSCEQNLNHDAMYWYRQDPGQGLRLIYYSQIVNDFQKGDIAEGYSVSREKKESFPLTVTSAQKNPTAFYLCASSIEGSGANVLTFGAGSRLTVL.